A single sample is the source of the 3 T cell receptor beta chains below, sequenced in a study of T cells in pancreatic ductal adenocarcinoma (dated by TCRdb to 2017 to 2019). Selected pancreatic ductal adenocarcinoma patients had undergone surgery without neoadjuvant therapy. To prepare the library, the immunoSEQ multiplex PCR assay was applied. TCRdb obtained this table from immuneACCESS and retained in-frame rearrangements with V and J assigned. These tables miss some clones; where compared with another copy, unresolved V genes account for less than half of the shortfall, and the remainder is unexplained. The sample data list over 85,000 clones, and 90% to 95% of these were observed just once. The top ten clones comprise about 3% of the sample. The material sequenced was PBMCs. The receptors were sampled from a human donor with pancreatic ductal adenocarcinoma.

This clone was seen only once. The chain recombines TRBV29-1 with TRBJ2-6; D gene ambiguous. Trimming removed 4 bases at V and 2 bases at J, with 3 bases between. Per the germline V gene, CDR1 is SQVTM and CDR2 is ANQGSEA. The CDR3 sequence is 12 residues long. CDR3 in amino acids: CSVVTGANVLTF. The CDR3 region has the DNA TGCAGCGTTGTCACTGGGGCCAACGTCCTGACTTTC.

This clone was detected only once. This chain's CDR3 is CASSSAGGLYEQYF. Written as DNA, the CDR3 is TGTGCCAGCAGCTCAGCGGGAGGCCTGTACGAGCAGTACTTC. This chain connects TRBV7-2 to TRBJ2-7; TRBD2 aligns across 9 bases. Germline V lookup: CDR1 SGHTA, CDR2 FQGNSA. The CDR3 loop spans 14 amino acids. Losses at the gene ends were 4 bases for V and 4 bases for J; bases not matched to a gene: 5.

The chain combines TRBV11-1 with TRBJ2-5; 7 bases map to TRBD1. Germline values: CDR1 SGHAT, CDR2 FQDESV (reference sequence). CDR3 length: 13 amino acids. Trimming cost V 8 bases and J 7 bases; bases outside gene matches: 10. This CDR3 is CASGNRGWGTQYF. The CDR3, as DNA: TGTGCCAGCGGAAACAGGGGCTGGGGGACCCAGTACTTC. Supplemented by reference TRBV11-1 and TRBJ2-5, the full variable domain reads EAEVAQSPRYKITEKSQAVAFWCDPISGHATLYWYRQILGQGPELLVQFQDESVVDDSQLPKDRFSAERLKGVDSTLKIQPAELGDSAMYLCASGNRGWGTQYFGPGTRLLVL.